Listed below are T cell receptor beta chains from one sample, sequenced in a study of blood T cell repertoires in COVID-19. Using immunoSEQ multiplex PCR, the repertoire was profiled, and TCRdb retains in-frame clones only, with some absent. The sample records around 250,000 clones, 90% being singletons. Sequencing was done on a sample of PBMCs or T cells enriched from blood (not recorded which). These receptors all come from a man between 45 and 60 years old who had been exposed to COVID-19. Both conserved end residues are part of each CDR3. A D gene is named only where the DNA matches it firmly. The size of a clone is reported for some rows only, either as once, few or many, or as a class for expanded clones.

TRBJ1-5	-	TRBD1	TRBV6-5	CASGQDLNQPQHF	TGTGCCAGCGGACAGGACCTCAATCAGCCCCAGCATTTT
TRBJ2-2	-	TRBD2	TRBV30	CAWRVQAGTGELFF	TGTGCCTGGAGAGTACAAGCGGGGACCGGGGAGCTGTTTTTT
TRBJ2-1	-	TRBD1	TRBV3-1/TRBV3-2	CASSQYIGQVYNEQFF	TGTGCCAGCAGCCAATATATAGGACAGGTTTACAATGAGCAGTTCTTC
TRBJ1-1	-	TRBD1	TRBV14	CASSGQGGTEAFF	TGTGCCAGCAGCGGACAGGGCGGCACTGAAGCTTTCTTT
TRBJ2-6	-	-	TRBV19	CASSIPGRSGANVLTF	TGTGCCAGTAGTATCCCGGGTCGCTCTGGGGCCAACGTCCTGACTTTC
TRBJ1-1	-	-	TRBV7-2	CASSLESWGPRFF	TGTGCCAGCAGCTTAGAATCGTGGGGGCCTCGTTTCTTT
TRBJ1-5	few	-	TRBV9	CASSLSGGNQPQHF	TGTGCCAGCAGCCTTTCCGGGGGCAATCAGCCCCAGCATTTT
TRBJ1-2	-	-	TRBV24-1	CATSDLGRGGGGCGYTF	TGTGCCACCAGTGATTTAGGTCGCGGCGGGGGAGGTTGTGGCTACACCTTC
TRBJ1-2	-	TRBD1	TRBV3-1/TRBV3-2	CASSRRDRRGGYTF	TGTGCCAGCAGTCGCCGGGACAGGCGCGGTGGCTACACCTTC
TRBJ2-1	once	-	TRBV5-1	CASSLGDSIYNEQFF	TGCGCCAGCAGCTTGGGGGACTCTATCTACAATGAGCAGTTCTTC
TRBJ2-5	-	TRBD1	TRBV18	CASSPPSGTAQETQYF	TGTGCCAGCTCACCACCGTCGGGGACAGCACAAGAGACCCAGTACTTC
TRBJ2-2	once	TRBD1	TRBV24-1	CATSRTGPGELFF	TGTGCCACCAGCAGGACAGGGCCCGGGGAGCTGTTTTTT
TRBJ2-1	-	-	TRBV6-6	CASSYSNSYNEQFF	TGTGCCAGCAGTTACTCGAACAGCTACAATGAGCAGTTCTTC
TRBJ1-2	-	-	TRBV7-9	CASRNSGGYGYTF	TGTGCCAGCAGAAACTCGGGGGGCTATGGCTACACCTTC
TRBJ2-1	-	TRBD1	TRBV19	CASSPQGVYNEQFF	TGTGCCAGTAGTCCTCAGGGGGTGTACAATGAGCAGTTCTTC
TRBJ1-6	-	TRBD1	TRBV28	CASSPFGTGLGWSPLHF	TGTGCCAGCAGTCCCTTCGGGACAGGATTGGGCTGGTCACCCCTCCACTTT
TRBJ1-2	-	-	TRBV15	CATSAQTGSGGYTF	TGTGCCACCAGCGCACAGACGGGCTCGGGGGGCTACACCTTC
TRBJ1-2	-	-	TRBV5-8	CASSWEIGYTF	TGTGCCAGCAGCTGGGAGATCGGCTACACCTTC
TRBJ2-1	-	TRBD2	TRBV18	CASSFDAREGYNEQFF	TGTGCCAGCTCGTTCGACGCCCGGGAGGGTTACAATGAGCAGTTCTTC
TRBJ2-3	-	-	TRBV18	CASSPRPGRQVDTQYF	TGTGCCAGCTCCCCTAGGCCGGGAAGGCAAGTAGATACGCAGTATTTT
TRBJ1-5	-	-	TRBV5-5	CASSLSGINQPQHF	TGTGCCAGCAGCTTGTCAGGGATCAATCAGCCCCAGCATTTT
TRBJ1-2	-	TRBD1	TRBV29-1	CSVITGDHGYTF	TGCAGCGTTATAACAGGGGATCATGGCTACACCTTC
TRBJ2-7	-	-	TRBV7-2	CASSLLSTGTYEQYF	TGTGCCAGCAGCTTACTTTCTACGGGTACCTACGAGCAGTACTTC
TRBJ2-3	-	-	TRBV13	CASSNRFSDTQYF	TGTGCCAGCAGCAACCGGTTTTCAGATACGCAGTATTTT
TRBJ2-5	-	-	TRBV19	CASSQDREWGTQYF	TGTGCCAGTAGTCAGGACCGGGAATGGGGGACCCAGTACTTC
TRBJ1-2	-	TRBD1	TRBV28	CASSFPTGGGYTF	TGTGCCAGCAGTTTTCCCACAGGGGGCGGCTACACCTTC
TRBJ1-1	-	-	TRBV7-2	CASSLSAGTEAFF	TGTGCCAGCAGCTTATCCGCAGGGACTGAAGCTTTCTTT
TRBJ1-5	-	-	TRBV10-3	CAISESQGQPNQPQHF	TGTGCCATCAGTGAGTCCCAAGGACAGCCTAATCAGCCCCAGCATTTT
TRBJ1-5	few	-	TRBV6-1	CASSEALRGFQPQHF	TGTGCCAGCAGTGAAGCGCTAAGGGGGTTTCAGCCCCAGCATTTT
TRBJ2-7	-	-	TRBV12-3/TRBV12-4	CASRTPGVYEQYF	TGTGCCAGCAGAACACCAGGGGTTTACGAGCAGTACTTC
TRBJ1-1	-	TRBD1	TRBV5-1	CASSSGQGRRIMNTEAFF	TGCGCCAGCAGCTCCGGACAGGGACGGAGGATAATGAACACTGAAGCTTTCTTT
TRBJ1-2	-	-	TRBV7-9	CASSLEGEKTNYGYTF	TGTGCCAGCAGCTTAGAGGGGGAGAAAACTAACTATGGCTACACCTTC
TRBJ1-1	-	TRBD1	TRBV2	CASSKAGGKAFF	TGTGCCAGCAGTAAGGCAGGGGGTAAAGCTTTCTTT
TRBJ2-7	-	-	TRBV3-1/TRBV3-2	CASSLDPLATRKYF	TGTGCCAGCAGCTTAGACCCCCTGGCGACTAGGAAGTACTTC
TRBJ2-3	-	-	TRBV7-5	CARSPSGQVTDTQYF	TGTGCCAGAAGCCCCTCGGGACAGGTGACAGATACGCAGTATTTT
TRBJ1-5	-	-	TRBV10-3	CAISEDSLYQPQHF	TGTGCCATCAGTGAAGACAGTTTATATCAGCCCCAGCATTTT
TRBJ2-1	-	-	TRBV10-3	CAISAQGSYNEQFF	TGTGCCATCAGTGCTCAGGGTTCCTACAATGAGCAGTTCTTC
TRBJ2-7	-	TRBD1	TRBV28	CASRFSRTGSSYEQYF	TGTGCCAGCCGATTCTCGCGGACAGGCAGCTCCTACGAGCAGTACTTC
TRBJ1-1	-	-	TRBV30	CAWSVRFEAFF	TGTGCCTGGAGTGTACGGTTTGAAGCTTTCTTT
TRBJ1-2	-	-	TRBV6-5	CASTLDSLIYGYTF	TGTGCCAGCACCTTGGACAGCTTAATCTATGGCTACACCTTC
TRBJ1-5	-	-	TRBV2	CASSGTGISNQPQHF	TGTGCCAGCAGTGGGACGGGAATTAGCAATCAGCCCCAGCATTTT
TRBJ2-3	-	TRBD1	TRBV7-3	CASSLGTEVTDTQYF	TGTGCCAGCAGCTTAGGGACAGAGGTCACAGATACGCAGTATTTT
TRBJ2-1	few	TRBD2	TRBV11-1	CASSSAGGFLNEQFF	TGTGCCAGCAGCTCAGCGGGGGGTTTCCTCAATGAGCAGTTCTTC
TRBJ2-2	-	-	TRBV3-1/TRBV3-2	CASSQGDTGELFF	TGTGCCAGCAGCCAAGGCGACACCGGGGAGCTGTTTTTT
TRBJ1-1	-	-	TRBV9	CASSAETGDTEAFF	TGTGCCAGCAGCGCGGAGACGGGGGACACTGAAGCTTTCTTT